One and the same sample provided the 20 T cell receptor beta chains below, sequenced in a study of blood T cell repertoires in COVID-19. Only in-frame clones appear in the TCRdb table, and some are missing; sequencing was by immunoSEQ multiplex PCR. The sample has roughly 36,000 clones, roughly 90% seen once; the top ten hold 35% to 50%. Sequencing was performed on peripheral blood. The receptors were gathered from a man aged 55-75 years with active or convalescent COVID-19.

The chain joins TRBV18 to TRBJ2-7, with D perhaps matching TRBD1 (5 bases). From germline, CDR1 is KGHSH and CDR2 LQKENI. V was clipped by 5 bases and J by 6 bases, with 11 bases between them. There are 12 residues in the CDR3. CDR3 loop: CASSAGNREQYF. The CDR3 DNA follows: TGTGCCAGCTCAGCAGGGAATCGCGAGCAGTACTTC.

The CDR3 DNA follows: TGTGCCAGCAGTTACTTTTCAGGGCGGTCTACTGAAGCTTTCTTT. Its protein product is CASSYFSGRSTEAFF. The chain carries TRBV6-5 and TRBJ1-1; D possibly corresponds to TRBD1 (5 bases). From germline, CDR1 is MNHEY and CDR2 SVGAGI. V was clipped by 1 base and J by 5 bases, with 14 bases between them. The CDR3 has 15 amino acids.

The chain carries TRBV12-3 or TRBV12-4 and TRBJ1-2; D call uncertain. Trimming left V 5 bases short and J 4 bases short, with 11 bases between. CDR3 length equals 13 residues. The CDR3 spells CASSRGPTYGYTF. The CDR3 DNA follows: TGTGCCAGCAGTCGAGGGCCTACCTATGGCTACACCTTC.

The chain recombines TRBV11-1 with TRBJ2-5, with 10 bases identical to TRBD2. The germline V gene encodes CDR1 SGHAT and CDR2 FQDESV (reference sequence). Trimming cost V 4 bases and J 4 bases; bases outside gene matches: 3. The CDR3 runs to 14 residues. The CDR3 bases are TGTGCCAGCAGCTACAGGACTAGCGGAGAGACCCAGTACTTC. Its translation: CASSYRTSGETQYF. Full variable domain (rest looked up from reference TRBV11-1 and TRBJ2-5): EAEVAQSPRYKITEKSQAVAFWCDPISGHATLYWYRQILGQGPELLVQFQDESVVDDSQLPKDRFSAERLKGVDSTLKIQPAELGDSAMYLCASSYRTSGETQYFGPGTRLLVL.

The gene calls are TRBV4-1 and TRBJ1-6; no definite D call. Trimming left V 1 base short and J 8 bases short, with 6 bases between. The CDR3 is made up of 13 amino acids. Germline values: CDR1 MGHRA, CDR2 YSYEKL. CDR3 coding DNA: TGCGCCAGCAGCCAAGTGCAGGATTCACCCCTCCACTTT. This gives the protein CASSQVQDSPLHF.

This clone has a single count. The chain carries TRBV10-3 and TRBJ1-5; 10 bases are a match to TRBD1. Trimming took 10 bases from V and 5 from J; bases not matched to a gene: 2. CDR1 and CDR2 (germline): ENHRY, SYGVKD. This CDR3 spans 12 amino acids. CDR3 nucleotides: TGTGCCAGCGGACAGGGGGATCAGCCCCAGCATTTT. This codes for CASGQGDQPQHF.

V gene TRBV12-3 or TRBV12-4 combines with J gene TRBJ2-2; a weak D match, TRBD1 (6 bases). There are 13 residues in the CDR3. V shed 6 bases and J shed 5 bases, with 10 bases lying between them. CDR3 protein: CASRRQATGELFF. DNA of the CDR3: TGTGCCAGCAGAAGACAGGCGACCGGGGAGCTGTTTTTT.

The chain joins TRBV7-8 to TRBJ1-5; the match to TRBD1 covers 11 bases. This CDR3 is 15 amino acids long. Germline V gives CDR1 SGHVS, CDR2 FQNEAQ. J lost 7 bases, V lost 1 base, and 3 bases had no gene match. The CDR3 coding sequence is TGTGCCAGCAGCTTAGTGGGACAGGGGGGGCAGCCCCAGCATTTT. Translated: CASSLVGQGGQPQHF.

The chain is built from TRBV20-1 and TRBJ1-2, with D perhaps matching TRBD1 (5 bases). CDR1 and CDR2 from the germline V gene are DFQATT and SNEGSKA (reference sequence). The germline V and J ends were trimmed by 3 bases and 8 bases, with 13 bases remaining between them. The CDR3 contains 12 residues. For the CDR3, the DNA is TGCAGTGCTAGTCTGGACGGGGGGGGCTACACCTTC. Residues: CSASLDGGGYTF.

CDR3 coding DNA: TGTGCCAGTAGTACCCGGACAACCCGCCGAATTAGTCAGCCCCAGCATTTT. Protein product: CASSTRTTRRISQPQHF. J is TRBJ1-5 and V is TRBV19; a weak D match, TRBD1 (5 bases). Trimming took off 4 bases at V and 6 bases at J, with 22 bases between the two ends. The CDR3 is 17 residues long. Germline V gene data show CDR1 as LNHDA and CDR2 as SQIVND (reference sequence).

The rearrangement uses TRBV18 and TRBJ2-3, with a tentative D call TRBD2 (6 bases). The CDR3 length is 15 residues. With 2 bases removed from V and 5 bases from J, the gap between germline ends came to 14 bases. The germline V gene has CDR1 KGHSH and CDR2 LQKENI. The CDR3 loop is CASSPGDLRGDTQYF. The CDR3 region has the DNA TGTGCCAGCTCACCAGGGGACTTGCGAGGAGATACGCAGTATTTT.

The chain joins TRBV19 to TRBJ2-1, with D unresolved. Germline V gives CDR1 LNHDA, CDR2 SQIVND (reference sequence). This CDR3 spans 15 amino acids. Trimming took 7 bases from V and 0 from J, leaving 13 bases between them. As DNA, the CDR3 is TGTGCCAGTAATAGTGCCTTCGGCTCCTACAATGAGCAGTTCTTC. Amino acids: CASNSAFGSYNEQFF.

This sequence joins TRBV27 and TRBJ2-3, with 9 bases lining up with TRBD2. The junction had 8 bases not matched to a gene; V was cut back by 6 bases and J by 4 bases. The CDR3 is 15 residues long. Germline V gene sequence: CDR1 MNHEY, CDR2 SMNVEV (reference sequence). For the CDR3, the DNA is TGTGCCAGCAGCCTTAGCGGGAGTTGGGCAGATACGCAGTATTTT. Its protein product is CASSLSGSWADTQYF.

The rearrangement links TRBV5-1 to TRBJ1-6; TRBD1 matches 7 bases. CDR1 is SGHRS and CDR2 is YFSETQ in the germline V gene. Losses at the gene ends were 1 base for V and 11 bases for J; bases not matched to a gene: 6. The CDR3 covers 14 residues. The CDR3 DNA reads TGCGCCAGCAGCTTGTTCAGGGGGTTAGCACCCCTCCACTTT. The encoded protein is CASSLFRGLAPLHF.

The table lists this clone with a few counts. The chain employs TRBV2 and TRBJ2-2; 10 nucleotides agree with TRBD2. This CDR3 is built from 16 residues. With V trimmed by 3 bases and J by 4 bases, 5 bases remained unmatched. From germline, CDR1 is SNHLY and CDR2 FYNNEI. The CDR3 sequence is CASSDLAGAATGELFF. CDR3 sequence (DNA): TGTGCCAGCAGTGACCTAGCGGGGGCGGCCACCGGGGAGCTGTTTTTT.

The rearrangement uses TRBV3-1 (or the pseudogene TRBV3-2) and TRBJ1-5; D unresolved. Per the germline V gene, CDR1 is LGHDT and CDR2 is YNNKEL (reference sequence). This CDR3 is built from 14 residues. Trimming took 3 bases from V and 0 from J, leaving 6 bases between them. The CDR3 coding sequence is TGTGCCAGCAGCCAGTTCGGTAGCAATCAGCCCCAGCATTTT. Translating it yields CASSQFGSNQPQHF.

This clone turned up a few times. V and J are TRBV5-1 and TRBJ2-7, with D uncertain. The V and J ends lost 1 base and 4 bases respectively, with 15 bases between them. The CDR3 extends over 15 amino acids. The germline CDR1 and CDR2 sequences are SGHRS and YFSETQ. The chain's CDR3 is CASSLLGADLYEQYF. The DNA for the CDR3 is TGCGCCAGCAGCTTGCTGGGCGCCGACCTGTACGAGCAGTACTTC. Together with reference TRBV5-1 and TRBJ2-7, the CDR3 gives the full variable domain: KAGVTQTPRYLIKTRGQQVTLSCSPISGHRSVSWYQQTPGQGLQFLFEYFSETQRNKGNFPGRFSGRQFSNSRSEMNVSTLELGDSALYLCASSLLGADLYEQYFGPGTRLTVT.

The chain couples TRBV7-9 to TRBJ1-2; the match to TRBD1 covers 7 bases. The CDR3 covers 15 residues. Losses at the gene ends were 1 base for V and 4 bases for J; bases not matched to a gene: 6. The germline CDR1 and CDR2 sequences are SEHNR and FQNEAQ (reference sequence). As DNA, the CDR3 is TGTGCCAGCAGCTTAGTACCACAGGGGAGCTATGGCTACACCTTC. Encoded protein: CASSLVPQGSYGYTF.

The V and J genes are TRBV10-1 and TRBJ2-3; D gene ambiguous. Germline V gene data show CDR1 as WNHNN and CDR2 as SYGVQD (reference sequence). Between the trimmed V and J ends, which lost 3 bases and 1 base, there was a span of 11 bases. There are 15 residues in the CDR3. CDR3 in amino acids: CASSEEDLGTDTQYF. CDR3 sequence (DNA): TGCGCCAGCAGTGAAGAGGATTTGGGCACAGATACGCAGTATTTT.

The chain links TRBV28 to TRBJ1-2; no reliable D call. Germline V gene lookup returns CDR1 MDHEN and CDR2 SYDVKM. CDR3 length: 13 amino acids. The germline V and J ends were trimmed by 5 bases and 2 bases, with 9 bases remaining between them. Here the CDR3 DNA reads TGTGCCAGCAGTATCAGTAAGAACTATGGCTACACCTTC. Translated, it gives CASSISKNYGYTF.